The rows below give T cell receptor beta chains drawn from one sample of a study of identical twins. One entry per CDR3 protein, called by TCRdb with MiXCR from the 5' RACE reads. The sample records hundreds of thousands of distinct CDR3 sequences, around 8.6% being singletons. These data also featured in a second study, about yellow fever vaccine responses in identical twins.

Material for sequencing was PBMCs. The receptors shown here come from a woman aged 18 to 35 in good health. CDR3s include the opening cysteine and the closing phenylalanine or tryptophan. The D gene is left open where the match is weak. Expanded clones get a size class; other rows say once, few or many, or leave the size out.

TRBV12-3/TRBV12-4,TRBJ2-7,many,TRBD1,CASSGDRVRYEQYF,TGTGCCAGCAGTGGGGACAGGGTCCGATACGAGCAGTACTTC
TRBV7-9,TRBJ2-7,few,.,CASSLAPGESYEQYF,TGTGCCAGCAGCTTAGCGCCGGGGGAGTCCTACGAGCAGTACTTC
TRBV9,TRBJ2-3,few,.,CASSVGRAYTDTQYF,TGTGCCAGCAGCGTGGGGCGGGCGTACACAGATACGCAGTATTTT
TRBV6-4,TRBJ2-2,few,.,CASSDVSANTGELFF,TGTGCCAGCAGTGACGTTTCTGCCAACACCGGGGAGCTGTTTTTT
TRBV15,TRBJ2-7,.,TRBD1,CATRKKDRDEQYF,TGTGCCACCAGAAAAAAGGACAGGGACGAGCAGTACTTC
TRBV6-2/TRBV6-3,TRBJ2-7,.,.,CASGQGRTGGPYEQYF,TGTGCCAGCGGACAGGGGAGGACGGGAGGGCCGTACGAGCAGTACTTC
TRBV12-3/TRBV12-4,TRBJ2-1,.,TRBD2,CASSARLALLYNEQFF,TGTGCCAGCAGTGCCCGACTAGCTCTCTTATACAATGAGCAGTTCTTC
TRBV6-4,TRBJ2-1,few,TRBD1,CASRGTGVSNEQFF,TGTGCCAGCAGGGGGACAGGGGTCTCCAATGAGCAGTTCTTC
TRBV7-9,TRBJ2-3,few,.,CANWGLRTDTQYF,TGTGCCAATTGGGGGTTGAGGACAGATACGCAGTATTTT
TRBV6-6,TRBJ1-2,few,.,CASTEGGNYGYTF,TGTGCCAGCACCGAGGGGGGTAACTATGGCTACACCTTC
TRBV9,TRBJ2-5,few,TRBD2,CASSAVSGTKTQYF,TGTGCCAGCAGCGCCGTTAGCGGGACAAAGACCCAGTACTTC
TRBV12-3/TRBV12-4,TRBJ2-5,.,.,CASKKWQGTQYF,TGTGCCAGCAAGAAGTGGCAGGGCACCCAGTACTTC
TRBV27,TRBJ2-3,many,TRBD2,CASSPSGAGGDTQYF,TGTGCCAGCAGTCCGAGCGGGGCGGGGGGAGATACGCAGTATTTT
TRBV28,TRBJ2-5,few,.,CASSTPGQETQYF,TGTGCCAGCAGTACGCCGGGACAAGAGACCCAGTACTTC
TRBV25-1,TRBJ2-2,many,.,CASSEQGEAGELFF,TGTGCCAGCAGTGAGCAGGGTGAGGCCGGGGAGCTGTTTTTT
TRBV7-3,TRBJ2-2,few,TRBD2,CASSSSGGYPTTGELFF,TGTGCCAGCAGCTCTAGCGGGGGGTATCCTACAACCGGGGAGCTGTTTTTT
TRBV7-9,TRBJ1-5,many,TRBD1,CASTSGTASTQHF,TGTGCCAGCACCTCAGGGACAGCCTCCACCCAGCATTTT
TRBV28,TRBJ2-2,few,TRBD2,CASSQTSGGNTGELFF,TGTGCCAGCAGCCAGACTAGCGGGGGTAACACCGGGGAGCTGTTTTTT
TRBV7-9,TRBJ1-1,.,.,CASSLAQGRNTEAFF,TGTGCCAGCAGCTTAGCTCAGGGGCGGAACACTGAAGCTTTCTTT
TRBV11-1,TRBJ2-3,.,TRBD2,CASSLGEGRSNTQYF,TGTGCCAGCAGCTTAGGGGAGGGGCGATCGAATACGCAGTATTTT
TRBV28,TRBJ2-3,few,.,CASRAIGGTRGDTQYF,TGTGCCAGCAGAGCGATCGGCGGGACACGGGGGGATACGCAGTATTTT
TRBV29-1,TRBJ2-7,.,TRBD1,CSVGVSTGAFYEQYF,TGCAGCGTTGGGGTTTCGACAGGGGCATTCTACGAGCAGTACTTC
TRBV11-2,TRBJ2-2,.,TRBD2,CASSLMAGVDTGELFF,TGTGCCAGCAGCTTAATGGCGGGGGTGGACACCGGGGAGCTGTTTTTT
TRBV10-2,TRBJ1-1,many,.,CASCNTWNTEAFF,TGCGCCAGCTGTAACACCTGGAACACTGAAGCTTTCTTT
TRBV5-1,TRBJ2-3,.,.,CASSLVLGPTDTQYF,TGCGCCAGCAGCTTGGTGTTGGGACCCACAGATACGCAGTATTTT
TRBV11-2,TRBJ2-5,few,TRBD2,CASSSGLGSETQYF,TGTGCCAGCAGCTCCGGACTAGGGAGTGAGACCCAGTACTTC
TRBV7-3,TRBJ2-5,many,TRBD1,CASSKDREQETQYF,TGTGCCAGCAGCAAGGACAGGGAACAAGAGACCCAGTACTTC
TRBV11-2,TRBJ2-1,few,TRBD2,CASSPERGRSYNEQFF,TGTGCCAGCAGCCCAGAGCGGGGACGCTCCTACAATGAGCAGTTCTTC
TRBV28,TRBJ2-7,few,TRBD1,CASSLPGQGLYEQYF,TGTGCCAGCAGTTTGCCGGGACAGGGGCTCTACGAGCAGTACTTC
TRBV7-9,TRBJ2-7,.,.,CASSFGHQGRSYEQYF,TGTGCCAGCAGCTTCGGTCACCAGGGTAGGTCCTACGAGCAGTACTTC
TRBV7-2,TRBJ2-7,many,.,CASSLSGGAIYEQYF,TGTGCCAGCAGCTTAAGCGGTGGGGCTATTTACGAGCAGTACTTC
TRBV7-2,TRBJ2-7,.,.,CASSLSASPEQYF,TGTGCCAGCAGCTTAAGCGCTAGCCCCGAGCAGTACTTC
TRBV28,TRBJ2-7,many,.,CASSFVDSIYEQYF,TGTGCCAGCAGTTTCGTGGACAGCATCTACGAGCAGTACTTC
TRBV18,TRBJ2-6,.,.,CASSARWDTPSGANVLTF,TGTGCCAGCTCCGCGCGGTGGGACACCCCCTCTGGGGCCAACGTCCTGACTTTC